Detailed here is one TCR beta chain. Its target is not known. This entry belongs to a study of PD-L1 blockade in urothelial cancer. Overall study context: It was at some point between 2013 and 2015 that patients started atezolizumab at 1,200 mg intravenously every 3 weeks. Across blood samples, T cells had a median count of 141,255. Overall study results and limits: For durable-benefit patients, tumor-associated blood clones expanded more at 3 weeks.

Measured with immunoSEQ multiplex PCR; TCRdb has only the in-frame clones, and not every one. Of roughly 67,000 clones listed, about 86% were seen once; the top ten hold about 16%. The trim removed 4 bases at V and 2 bases at J, leaving 6 bases unmatched. Per the germline V gene, CDR1 is SGHRS and CDR2 is YFSETQ. CDR3 size: 16 residues. Time point noted: pretreatment peripheral blood. This receptor was taken from a man in his fifties or sixties with urothelial cancer. This sample comprised PBMCs, obtained around atezolizumab (anti-PD-L1) treatment. The genes are TRBV5-1 and TRBJ2-3; 11 nucleotides match TRBD2. The CDR3 spells CASSIGTSGTTDTQYF. The CDR3 DNA follows: TGCGCCAGCAGCATAGGGACTAGCGGAACCACAGATACGCAGTATTTT. Full variable domain (missing parts from reference TRBV5-1 and TRBJ2-3): KAGVTQTPRYLIKTRGQQVTLSCSPISGHRSVSWYQQTPGQGLQFLFEYFSETQRNKGNFPGRFSGRQFSNSRSEMNVSTLELGDSALYLCASSIGTSGTTDTQYFGPGTRLTVL.